Each of the 26 T cell receptor beta chains below was sequenced from the same sample in a study of OX40 agonist ivuxolimab in advanced cancers. The data were produced by immunoSEQ multiplex PCR, yet TCRdb's version contains in-frame clones alone and is incomplete. The sample consists of roughly 60,000 clones, 91% of them appearing once. The input for sequencing was CD4+ or CD8+ T cells sorted from blood, taken in a trial of the OX40 agonist ivuxolimab. The receptors were gathered from an adult with an advanced solid tumor such as melanoma, head and neck, liver or kidney cancer.

The V gene is TRBV7-9, the J gene TRBJ2-7; possible D gene TRBD1, 6 bases. Germline V gene sequence: CDR1 SEHNR, CDR2 FQNEAQ (reference sequence). CDR3 length: 16 amino acids. V was clipped by 7 bases and J by 7 bases, with 26 bases between them. Here the CDR3 reads CASTGSGAGDLGEQYF. The CDR3 DNA reads as TGTGCCAGCACCGGTTCTGGGGCAGGGGATTTGGGTGAGCAGTACTTC. Drawing the rest from reference TRBV7-9 and TRBJ2-7, the complete variable domain is DTGVSQNPRHKITKRGQNVTFRCDPISEHNRLYWYRQTLGQGPEFLTYFQNEAQLEKSRLLSDRFSAERPKGSFSTLEIQRTEQGDSAMYLCASTGSGAGDLGEQYFGPGTRLTVT.

The rearrangement links TRBV15 to TRBJ1-3; D is ambiguous. The CDR3 covers 16 residues. V was shortened by 1 base and J by 4 bases, with 14 bases between the two germline ends. Looked up from germline, CDR1 is LNHNV and CDR2 is YYDKDF (reference sequence). The CDR3 DNA reads TGTGCCACCAGCAGAGGGACGGAGCTGTCGGGAAACACCATATATTTT. Amino acids: CATSRGTELSGNTIYF.

J is TRBJ2-7 and V is TRBV4-1; 9 bases fit TRBD2. With V trimmed by 5 bases and J by 3 bases, 8 bases remained unmatched. The CDR3 is made up of 15 amino acids. The germline V gene has CDR1 MGHRA and CDR2 YSYEKL. The CDR3 region is CASSSGLANIYEQYF. The DNA of the CDR3 is TGCGCCAGCAGCTCGGGACTAGCAAACATCTACGAGCAGTACTTC.

This rearrangement joins TRBV19 to TRBJ2-2; 13 bases align to TRBD2. Trimming removed 6 bases from V and 5 bases from J; junction bases left unmatched: 18. Germline V gene data show CDR1 as LNHDA and CDR2 as SQIVND (reference sequence). CDR3 size: 20 residues. CDR3: CASRSRSWTSGRLRTGELFF. The CDR3 DNA is TGTGCCAGTAGATCGAGGAGTTGGACTAGCGGGAGATTAAGGACCGGGGAGCTGTTTTTT.

This sequence joins TRBV21-1 and TRBJ2-1; TRBD2, the table's D call, lacks a check against the DNA. TRBV21-1 is given as a pseudogene. The CDR3 is made up of 16 amino acids. In nucleotides, the CDR3 is TGTGCCAGCAGCAAAGTGTTGGCGGGAGGTTCCAATGAGCAGTTCTTC. Translated, it gives CASSKVLAGGSNEQFF.

The chain combines TRBV19 with TRBJ2-3; 9 nucleotides agree with TRBD1. Per the germline V gene, CDR1 is LNHDA and CDR2 is SQIVND (reference sequence). J was trimmed by 3 bases and V by 6 bases; bases with no gene match: 4. The CDR3 is made up of 14 amino acids. The CDR3 DNA is TGTGCCAGTAGGGACAGGGGTAGGACAGATACGCAGTATTTT. Its protein product is CASRDRGRTDTQYF.

This sequence joins TRBV7-9 and TRBJ2-3, with 8 bases aligning to TRBD2. Losses at the gene ends were 4 bases for V and 5 bases for J; bases not matched to a gene: 5. CDR1 is SEHNR, CDR2 FQNEAQ, per germline (reference sequence). This CDR3 contains 14 residues. CDR3 protein: CASSWGLEVDTQYF. CDR3 nucleotide sequence: TGTGCCAGCAGCTGGGGACTAGAAGTAGATACGCAGTATTTT.

The CDR3 protein is CASSFFLRDYGYTF. In nucleotides, the CDR3 is TGTGCCAGCAGTTTCTTCTTGAGGGACTATGGCTACACCTTC. J is TRBJ1-2 and V is TRBV28; no clear D gene. V was trimmed by 3 bases and J by 3 bases, leaving 11 bases between them. The V gene's germline CDR1 is MDHEN and CDR2 SYDVKM. This CDR3 is built from 14 residues.

This clone appeared once. The CDR3 DNA is TGTGCCAGCAGTTACCGCTGGACCAACAATGAGCAGTTCTTC. Translation: CASSYRWTNNEQFF. J is TRBJ2-1 and V is TRBV6-6; no firm D call. The CDR3 sequence is 14 residues long. Trimming left V 2 bases short and J 5 bases short, with 10 bases between. The V gene's germline CDR1 is MNHNY and CDR2 SVGAGI (reference sequence).

The gene calls are TRBV18 and TRBJ2-7; 7 bases agree with TRBD2. J was trimmed by 3 bases and V by 6 bases; bases with no gene match: 11. The CDR3 has 15 residues. Germline CDR1 reads KGHSH; CDR2 reads LQKENI. The DNA of the CDR3 is TGTGCCAGCTCCATGGGCGGGGGTTGGGGCTACGAGCAGTACTTC. Its translation: CASSMGGGWGYEQYF.

V is TRBV27 and J is TRBJ2-1; 8 bases line up with TRBD1. V trimming: 8 bases; J trimming: 7 bases; junction bases outside the gene matches: 10. The CDR3 spans 14 residues. Germline values: CDR1 MNHEY, CDR2 SMNVEV (reference sequence). The CDR3 sequence is CASQRTGFVNEQFF. In DNA, the CDR3 is TGTGCCAGCCAAAGGACAGGGTTTGTGAATGAGCAGTTCTTC.

This chain joins TRBV5-3 and TRBJ1-4, with 8 positions matching TRBD1. TRBV5-3 is identified as an open reading frame with a role that is uncertain. V was pared by 4 bases and J by 8 bases, with 13 bases of the junction left unmatched. The CDR3 sequence is 16 residues long. The CDR3 nucleotides read TGTGCCAGAAGCGGGAAAGGACAGGGTATATGGGAAAAACTGTTTTTT. Its protein is CARSGKGQGIWEKLFF.

The V and J genes are TRBV18 and TRBJ1-3; D uncertain. The V end was cut by 6 bases, the J end by 9 bases, with 18 bases between. The CDR3 runs 14 residues. The germline gives CDR1 KGHSH, CDR2 LQKENI. The CDR3 here is CASSAEDGPITIYF. As DNA, the CDR3 is TGTGCCAGCTCGGCCGAGGATGGCCCTATCACCATATATTTT.

This sequence joins TRBV7-6 and TRBJ1-1; weak D call: TRBD1 (5 bases). Germline values: CDR1 SGHVS, CDR2 FNYEAQ. The CDR3 has 14 amino acids. Trimming stripped 3 bases from V and 5 bases from J, with 13 bases between. The CDR3 nucleotides are TGTGCCAGCAGCTTGGGGTTCCAGGGTACTGAAGCTTTCTTT. Protein: CASSLGFQGTEAFF.

V usage is TRBV14 and J usage is TRBJ1-1; no clear D gene. The CDR3 loop spans 15 amino acids. Per germline, CDR1 SGHDN and CDR2 FVKESK. The V gene lost 4 bases and the J gene lost 1 base, with 13 bases spanning the gap. CDR3 protein: CASSPTGSPNTEAFF. The CDR3, as DNA: TGTGCCAGCAGCCCCACCGGGTCCCCGAACACTGAAGCTTTCTTT.

V is TRBV30 and J is TRBJ2-2; 10 bases align to TRBD2. Germline V gives CDR1 GTSNPN, CDR2 SVGIG (reference sequence). Trimming removed 1 base from V and 5 bases from J; junction bases left unmatched: 4. The CDR3 totals 15 residues. CDR3 DNA sequence: TGTGCCTGGAGTGGGCTAGCGGGAGTAACCGGGGAGCTGTTTTTT. This gives the protein CAWSGLAGVTGELFF. Full variable domain (outside the CDR3, taken from reference TRBV30 and TRBJ2-2): SQTIHQWPATLVQPVGSPLSLECTVEGTSNPNLYWYRQAAGRGLQLLFYSVGIGQISSEVPQNLSASRPQDRQFILSSKKLLLSDSGFYLCAWSGLAGVTGELFFGEGSRLTVL.

The genes are TRBV5-6 and TRBJ1-1; D unclear. CDR3 length: 14 residues. Trimming stripped 4 bases from V and 3 bases from J, with 13 bases between. Per germline, CDR1 SGHDT and CDR2 YYEEEE. CDR3 sequence reads: CASSIVADYTEAFF. The CDR3 coding sequence is TGTGCCAGCAGCATAGTTGCGGACTACACTGAAGCTTTCTTT.

The genes are TRBV18 and TRBJ2-3; D gene uncertain. CDR1 and CDR2 (germline): KGHSH, LQKENI. Trimming removed 2 bases from V and 0 bases from J, with 12 bases in between. The CDR3 has 16 residues. The CDR3: CASSPNHGSSTDTQYF. The CDR3 DNA follows: TGTGCCAGCTCACCAAATCACGGTAGTAGCACAGATACGCAGTATTTT.

CDR3 DNA: TGTGCCAGCAGTTACTCCTCGAGTAGCAATCAGCCCCAGCATTTT. As protein: CASSYSSSSNQPQHF. J is TRBJ1-5 and V is TRBV6-5; D gene uncertain. Trimming shortened V by 0 bases and J by 0 bases, and 6 bases separated the two germline ends. The CDR3 loop spans 15 amino acids. In germline, CDR1 is MNHEY, CDR2 SVGAGI.

The chain employs TRBV7-2 and TRBJ1-5, with D perhaps matching TRBD1 (5 bases). The CDR3 length is 14 residues. V gave up 2 bases and J gave up 5 bases, with 10 bases separating them. CDR1 is SGHTA, CDR2 FQGNSA, per germline. For the CDR3, the DNA is TGTGCCAGCAGCTTAAGACAGACTGATCAGCCCCAGCATTTT. Translating gives CASSLRQTDQPQHF.

The rearrangement uses TRBV5-4 and TRBJ2-2; 9 nucleotides align to TRBD2. The ends lost 7 bases at V and 2 bases at J; junction bases unmatched: 12. Germline V lookup: CDR1 SGHNT, CDR2 YYREEE (reference sequence). The length of the CDR3 is 17 residues. The CDR3 here is CASASGNHPRNTGELFF. CDR3 bases: TGTGCCAGCGCTAGCGGGAACCATCCGCGTAACACCGGGGAGCTGTTTTTT.

This clone has a single count. The rearrangement joins TRBV10-1 to TRBJ2-3; 9 positions match TRBD1. Germline values: CDR1 WNHNN, CDR2 SYGVQD (reference sequence). Germline trimming cut 2 bases from V and 0 bases from J; bases unmatched to any gene: 9. This CDR3 region has 18 residues. The CDR3 reads CASSEGRQGVSSTDTQYF. CDR3 DNA sequence: TGCGCCAGCAGTGAGGGAAGACAGGGGGTCTCTAGCACAGATACGCAGTATTTT.

V is TRBV5-1 and J is TRBJ2-1, with 7 positions matching TRBD1. The germline CDR1 and CDR2 sequences are SGHRS and YFSETQ. There are 14 residues in the CDR3. The trim removed 3 bases at V and 4 bases at J, leaving 4 bases unmatched. CDR3 DNA: TGCGCCAGCAGCTGGGGACAGTCATACAATGAGCAGTTCTTC. Amino acid sequence: CASSWGQSYNEQFF.

The DNA for the CDR3 is TGTGCCAGCAACGACTTCACAGATACGCAGTATTTT. Amino acids: CASNDFTDTQYF. This chain links TRBV4-2 with TRBJ2-3; D uncertain. The germline gives CDR1 LGHNA, CDR2 YNFKEQ. V lost 7 bases and J 2 bases, leaving 7 bases between the germline ends. The length of the CDR3 is 12 residues.

The V and J genes are TRBV5-1 and TRBJ1-2; D is unresolved. V lost 3 bases to trimming and J lost 5 bases, with 11 bases between them. This CDR3 is 13 amino acids long. The V gene's germline CDR1 is SGHRS and CDR2 YFSETQ. CDR3: CASSYGRLYGYTF. The CDR3 DNA reads TGCGCCAGCAGCTATGGACGGCTTTATGGCTACACCTTC. Together with reference TRBV5-1 and TRBJ1-2, the CDR3 gives the full variable domain: KAGVTQTPRYLIKTRGQQVTLSCSPISGHRSVSWYQQTPGQGLQFLFEYFSETQRNKGNFPGRFSGRQFSNSRSEMNVSTLELGDSALYLCASSYGRLYGYTFGSGTRLTVV.

In its sample, this clone was seen a few times. This chain joins TRBV18 and TRBJ2-5; the D gene is possibly TRBD2 (5 bases). The ends were cut back, 4 bases at V and 0 bases at J, with 6 bases in the middle. CDR1 and CDR2 from the germline V gene are KGHSH and LQKENI. This CDR3 has 13 residues. CDR3 DNA sequence: TGTGCCAGCTCACGGACTGACCAAGAGACCCAGTACTTC. Its translation: CASSRTDQETQYF.